The 7 T cell receptor beta chains presented below share a single source sample, sequenced in a study of blood T cell repertoires in COVID-19. Profiling relied on immunoSEQ multiplex PCR, and the TCRdb table lists in-frame clones only, not all of them. The sample has tens of thousands of clones; around four fifths are singletons. Source material: peripheral blood. The receptors originated from a woman in her 70s with active or convalescent COVID-19.

The chain uses TRBV3-1 (or the pseudogene TRBV3-2) and TRBJ1-5, with 7 bases aligning to TRBD1. CDR1 LGHDT and CDR2 YNNKEL come from the germline V gene (reference sequence). The V gene end was trimmed by 4 bases and the J gene end by 5 bases; junction bases not matched to a gene: 5. The CDR3 is made up of 14 amino acids. The DNA of the CDR3 is TGTGCCAGCAGCCGAGGACAGGCGGATCAGCCCCAGCATTTT. Protein sequence: CASSRGQADQPQHF.

This chain connects TRBV29-1 to TRBJ2-3, with D maybe TRBD1 (7 bases). The CDR3 length is 14 residues. Trimming stripped 7 bases from V and 1 base from J, with 15 bases between. Germline CDR1 reads SQVTM; CDR2 reads ANQGSEA. The CDR3 region is CSGGTATGTDTQYF. The CDR3 DNA sequence: TGCAGCGGCGGGACAGCCACTGGCACAGATACGCAGTATTTT.

The chain joins TRBV2 to TRBJ1-2; D not resolved. V was pared by 3 bases and J by 3 bases, with 8 bases between. This CDR3 comprises 13 residues. Germline CDR1 is SNHLY and CDR2 is FYNNEI. CDR3 nucleotides: TGTGCCAGCAGTGATGGTCTATACTATGGCTACACCTTC. This encodes CASSDGLYYGYTF.

The chain has TRBV4-2 and TRBJ2-5, with 9 bases that match TRBD2. Trimming removed 0 bases from V and 5 bases from J; junction bases left unmatched: 13. Germline V CDR1 and CDR2: LGHNA, YNFKEQ. This CDR3 is 18 amino acids long. Written as DNA, the CDR3 is TGTGCCAGCAGCCAAGATCGACGGGTAGCGGGGGATGGGGAGACCCAGTACTTC. Amino acid sequence: CASSQDRRVAGDGETQYF.

The J gene is TRBJ2-3, the V gene TRBV6-1; weak D call: TRBD2 (5 bases). Germline V gives CDR1 MNHNS, CDR2 SASEGT. Trimming removed 3 bases from V and 1 base from J, with 8 bases in between. The CDR3 covers 14 residues. CDR3 coding DNA: TGTGCCAGCAGTGATAGGCGGGGCACAGATACGCAGTATTTT. This sequence encodes CASSDRRGTDTQYF.

The V call is TRBV27, the J call TRBJ2-7; 8 nucleotides align to TRBD1. The CDR3 extends over 15 amino acids. Looked up from germline, CDR1 is MNHEY and CDR2 is SMNVEV (reference sequence). V trimming: 5 bases; J trimming: 5 bases; junction bases outside the gene matches: 11. The CDR3 DNA reads as TGTGCCAGCAGTGTTCGGACAGGGCTCGGCGACGAGCAGTACTTC. This codes for CASSVRTGLGDEQYF.

The J gene is TRBJ2-1, the V gene TRBV6-5, with D possibly matching TRBD2 (6 bases). Trimming pared 4 bases from V and 9 bases from J, leaving 19 bases between. The CDR3 has 15 amino acids. CDR1 and CDR2 (germline): MNHEY, SVGAGI. The CDR3 nucleotides are TGTGCCAGCAGTTTTCGGAGGGCAGTAGAGAGTGAGCAGTTCTTC. Encoded protein: CASSFRRAVESEQFF.